A single sample gave rise to the 5 T cell receptor beta chains below, sequenced in a study of CXCR3-negative and CXCR3-positive naive CD8 T cells. Researchers prepared the TRB cDNA libraries using 5' RACE with UMI labels. For each CDR3 protein, TCRdb gives one entry from its re-call of the 5' RACE reads, without DNA. The specimen's table records under 150,000 distinct CDR3 sequences. Their cognate antigens are unknown. Study results and limitations: In CXCR3-positive naive cells, the TRB CDR3s were more hydrophobic than in CXCR3-negative naive cells.

The material sequenced was naive CXCR3+ CD8+ T cells from blood. Noted subset: CD45RO-CCR7+CD27+CD95- naive CD8+ T cells expressing CXCR3 (TNR3+). Receptors were obtained from a human donor in good health. Some clones in this sample may be carry-over from other donors' samples.

The chain joins TRBV6-2 or TRBV6-3 to TRBJ1-1. This CDR3 has 13 residues. Germline loops: CDR1 MNHEY, CDR2 SVGEGT. The CDR3 sequence is CASSGPPDTEAFF.

The gene calls are TRBV7-9 and TRBJ1-5; as DNA is missing, the TRBD1 call by TCRdb cannot be tested. Germline lookup yields CDR1 SEHNR and CDR2 FQNEAQ (reference sequence). The CDR3 covers 16 residues. This CDR3 is CASSPTPGQGYQPQHF.

The V gene is TRBV5-1, the J gene TRBJ2-7; TCRdb returns TRBD1, unconfirmable since there is no DNA. Germline V gene data show CDR1 as SGHRS and CDR2 as YFSETQ. The CDR3 spans 14 residues. CDR3 region: CASSLGPGDYEQYF.

The V call is TRBV7-9, the J call TRBJ2-5; TCRdb designates TRBD2, a call that cannot be tested without DNA. CDR1 SEHNR and CDR2 FQNEAQ come from the germline V gene (reference sequence). This CDR3 is built from 16 residues. CDR3 protein: CASSPRTSGGQETQYF.

The chain carries TRBV20-1 and TRBJ2-1; checking the TCRdb D call of TRBD1 is not possible without DNA. This CDR3 has 16 amino acids. CDR1 is DFQATT, CDR2 SNEGSKA, per germline (reference sequence). This CDR3 is CSARVPGVVSYNEQFF.